These T cell receptor beta chains were read from a single sample in a study of cytomegalovirus exposure and HLA in healthy donors. Produced via immunoSEQ multiplex PCR; TCRdb's table is partial and in-frame only. The sample has 160,000 or so clones; about four fifths are singletons. The sequencing input was PBMCs. These TCRs come from a woman aged 18-30 years in good health and CMV-seropositive. CDR3s include the opening cysteine and the closing phenylalanine or tryptophan. D genes are given only for firm matches. Only some rows state a clone size, as once, few, many or a class for expanded clones.

D: TRBD1
J: TRBJ2-7
V: TRBV19
size: once
DNA: TGTGCCAGTAAGGGGGACAGAGCGTACGAGCAGTACTTC
CDR3: CASKGDRAYEQYF

D: NA
J: TRBJ2-1
V: TRBV7-6
size: NA
DNA: TGTGCCAGCAGCTCGCAATGGGGAGGCAATGAGCAGTTCTTC
CDR3: CASSSQWGGNEQFF

D: NA
J: TRBJ2-1
V: TRBV7-7
size: few
DNA: TGTGCCAGCAGCAAGGGCGGGGGCACGCGCGGGGAGCAGTTCTTC
CDR3: CASSKGGGTRGEQFF

D: TRBD2
J: TRBJ2-7
V: TRBV2
size: NA
DNA: TGTGCCAGCAGGTTCCTAGCGGGAGTTATCTACGAGCAGTACTTC
CDR3: CASRFLAGVIYEQYF

D: NA
J: TRBJ1-1
V: TRBV5-6
size: NA
DNA: TGTGCCAGCAGCTTCGAGCCGAACACTGAAGCTTTCTTT
CDR3: CASSFEPNTEAFF

D: TRBD2
J: TRBJ2-1
V: TRBV4-2
size: NA
DNA: TGTGCCAGCAGCCAAGCGGGGACTAGCGGGGGGGGGTGGAACAATGAGCAGTTCTTC
CDR3: CASSQAGTSGGGWNNEQFF

D: NA
J: TRBJ2-7
V: TRBV27
size: NA
DNA: TGTGCCAGCAGCCCCACCAGCTCCTACGAGCAGTACTTC
CDR3: CASSPTSSYEQYF

D: NA
J: TRBJ2-7
V: TRBV6-5
size: NA
DNA: TGTGCCAGCACCCACCCGCGCGGCGACGAGCAGTACTTC
CDR3: CASTHPRGDEQYF

D: TRBD1
J: TRBJ1-3
V: TRBV7-2
size: NA
DNA: TGTGCCAGCAGCACCCACCCCCAGGGGGTCTATGGAAACACCATATATTTT
CDR3: CASSTHPQGVYGNTIYF

D: TRBD1
J: TRBJ1-4
V: TRBV7-8
size: NA
DNA: TGTGCCAGCAGCCCACAGGGGGGTGAAAAACTGTTTTTT
CDR3: CASSPQGGEKLFF

D: NA
J: TRBJ1-5
V: TRBV7-9
size: NA
DNA: TGTGCCAGCAGCTCAAGCGGGGCGGGGACGCAGCCCCAGCATTTT
CDR3: CASSSSGAGTQPQHF

D: TRBD1
J: TRBJ1-3
V: TRBV19
size: NA
DNA: TGTGCCAGTAGTACGCCGGGACAGGGTGCTGGAAACACCATATATTTT
CDR3: CASSTPGQGAGNTIYF

D: NA
J: TRBJ2-2
V: TRBV7-9
size: NA
DNA: TGTGCCAGCAGCTTAGGTGGGGCTTGGAACGGGGAGCTGTTTTTT
CDR3: CASSLGGAWNGELFF

D: NA
J: TRBJ2-7
V: TRBV11-2
size: NA
DNA: TGTGCCAGCAGCTTAACACCTGGAGGGCTGTCCTACGAGCAGTACTTC
CDR3: CASSLTPGGLSYEQYF

D: TRBD1
J: TRBJ1-1
V: TRBV14
size: NA
DNA: TGTGCCAGCAAAACAGGGGACCGCGCTTTCTTT
CDR3: CASKTGDRAFF

D: TRBD1
J: TRBJ1-5
V: TRBV27
size: NA
DNA: TGTGCCAGCACCAGGGACAGGGATCAGCCCCAGCATTTT
CDR3: CASTRDRDQPQHF

D: NA
J: TRBJ2-3
V: TRBV7-3
size: NA
DNA: TGTGCCAGCAGGTCGAACCGGGATACGCAGTATTTT
CDR3: CASRSNRDTQYF

D: NA
J: TRBJ1-3
V: TRBV7-9
size: NA
DNA: TGTGCCAGCAGCGTCGGGGAAGGAAACACCATATATTTT
CDR3: CASSVGEGNTIYF

D: TRBD1
J: TRBJ2-3
V: TRBV29-1
size: NA
DNA: TGCAGCGTTGCGAGGACAGGGCAAACAGATACGCAGTATTTT
CDR3: CSVARTGQTDTQYF

D: TRBD2
J: TRBJ2-3
V: TRBV7-9
size: few
DNA: TGTGCCAGCAGCTTAGGGTCTAGCGGGGGGGGAGGCACAGATACGCAGTATTTT
CDR3: CASSLGSSGGGGTDTQYF